This T cell receptor beta chain was captured by sequencing in a study of blood T cell repertoires in COVID-19. About the study: T cells, B-cell-depleted T cells, or PBMCs supplied cDNA or gDNA.

TCRdb's table, derived via immunoSEQ multiplex PCR, lists solely in-frame clones and lacks some. The repertoire includes about 160,000 clones, 65% to 85% of them detected once, and approximately 10% sits in the top ten. V lost 4 bases to trimming and J lost 8 bases, with 21 bases between them. Per germline, CDR1 SGHRS and CDR2 YFSETQ. This CDR3 contains 15 residues. What was sequenced was peripheral blood. The sequence was obtained from a man between 60 and 75 years old with active or convalescent COVID-19. The chain employs TRBV5-1 and TRBJ1-2, with no clear D. CDR3 DNA sequence: TGCGCCAGCAGCCTCCAGGCTACGGAGGCCGTGGGCTACACCTTC. It translates to CASSLQATEAVGYTF. Full variable domain (missing parts from reference TRBV5-1 and TRBJ1-2): KAGVTQTPRYLIKTRGQQVTLSCSPISGHRSVSWYQQTPGQGLQFLFEYFSETQRNKGNFPGRFSGRQFSNSRSEMNVSTLELGDSALYLCASSLQATEAVGYTFGSGTRLTVV.